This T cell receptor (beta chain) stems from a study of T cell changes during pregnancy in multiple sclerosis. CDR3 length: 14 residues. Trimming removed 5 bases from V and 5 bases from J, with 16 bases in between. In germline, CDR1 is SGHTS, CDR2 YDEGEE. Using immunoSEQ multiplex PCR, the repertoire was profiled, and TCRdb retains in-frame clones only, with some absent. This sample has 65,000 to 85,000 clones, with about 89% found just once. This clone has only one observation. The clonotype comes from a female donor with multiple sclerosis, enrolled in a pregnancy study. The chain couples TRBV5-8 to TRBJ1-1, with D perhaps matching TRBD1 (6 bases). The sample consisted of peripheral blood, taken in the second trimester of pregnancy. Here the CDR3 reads CASRHRGKKTEAFF. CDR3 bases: TGTGCCAGCAGACATAGGGGGAAAAAGACTGAAGCTTTCTTT.